The next 18 T cell receptor beta chains were all read from a single sample in a study of cytomegalovirus exposure and HLA in healthy donors. The PCR was carried out with 60 Vbeta primers and 13 Jbeta primers. TCRdb's table, derived via immunoSEQ multiplex PCR, lists solely in-frame clones and lacks some. The table includes tens of thousands of clones, about 70% detected once. Sequenced material: PBMCs. The receptors originated from a woman aged 55 to 70 in good health and CMV-seropositive.

This clone was counted between two and nine times. The rearrangement links TRBV27 to TRBJ1-1; 9 bases line up with TRBD1. Germline CDR1 MNHEY, CDR2 SMNVEV (reference sequence). CDR3 length: 13 residues. Germline trimming cut 3 bases from V and 11 bases from J; bases unmatched to any gene: 7. CDR3 sequence (DNA): TGTGCCAGCAGTTTCACAGGGGGCCTAGTTGCTTTCTTT. This gives the protein CASSFTGGLVAFF.

CDR3 loop: CASSATGLNEQFF. The CDR3 nucleotides are TGCGCCAGCAGCGCGACAGGGCTCAATGAGCAGTTCTTC. This rearrangement joins TRBV5-1 to TRBJ2-1; TRBD1 matches at 7 bases. CDR1 and CDR2 from the germline V gene are SGHRS and YFSETQ. Unmatched junction bases numbered 4, after V lost 4 bases and J lost 6 bases. This CDR3 contains 13 residues.

This clone appeared a few times. The V gene is TRBV5-4, the J gene TRBJ1-2; no firm D call. V was pared by 1 base and J by 2 bases, with 9 bases between. Germline CDR1 is SGHNT and CDR2 is YYREEE (reference sequence). The length of the CDR3 is 14 residues. The CDR3 coding sequence is TGTGCCAGCAGCTTGCGGGAATTCAACTATGGCTACACCTTC. Translation: CASSLREFNYGYTF.

Of note for this clone: This sequence may be a read error, since a much larger clone differs from it by one base. In the same sample, other DNA sequences code for this CDR3. The V call is TRBV28, the J call TRBJ1-4; the D is unclear. V gave up 3 bases and J gave up 3 bases, with 8 bases separating them. In germline, CDR1 is MDHEN, CDR2 SYDVKM. This CDR3 comprises 14 residues. Written as DNA, the CDR3 is TGTGCCAGCAGTTTCGGTCAGGCTAATGAAAAACTGTTTTTT. The encoded protein is CASSFGQANEKLFF.

The J gene is TRBJ2-5, the V gene TRBV7-2, with 11 bases identical to TRBD2. V was pared by 1 base and J by 5 bases, with 3 bases of the junction left unmatched. The germline V gene encodes CDR1 SGHTA and CDR2 FQGNSA. The CDR3 has 15 residues. This chain's CDR3 is CASSLVAGGQETQYF. The DNA for the CDR3 is TGTGCCAGCAGCTTAGTAGCGGGGGGGCAGGAGACCCAGTACTTC.

The chain couples TRBV13 to TRBJ2-1; 8 nucleotides match TRBD1. V shed 4 bases and J 8 bases; nucleotides not matched to a gene: 10. CDR1 and CDR2 from the germline V gene are PRHDT and FYEKMQ (reference sequence). The CDR3 extends over 15 amino acids. DNA for the CDR3: TGTGCCAGCAGCTCCGGGACAGGTCCCGATCATGAGCAGTTCTTC. Translated, it gives CASSSGTGPDHEQFF. Full variable domain (outside the CDR3, taken from reference TRBV13 and TRBJ2-1): AAGVIQSPRHLIKEKRETATLKCYPIPRHDTVYWYQQGPGQDPQFLISFYEKMQSDKGSIPDRFSAQQFSDYHSELNMSSLELGDSALYFCASSSGTGPDHEQFFGPGTRLTVL.

Worth noting for this clone: Its ends do not fully match the called genes, so a read error is possible. This rearrangement joins TRBV7-9 to TRBJ1-6, with TRBD1 matching 9 bases. The CDR3 spans 15 residues. Germline lookup yields CDR1 SEHNR and CDR2 FQNEAQ (reference sequence). The CDR3 nucleotides are TGTTCCAGCAGCGGACGGACAGGGGAAAATTCACCCCTCCACTTT. Protein sequence: CSSSGRTGENSPLHF.

The chain combines TRBV5-8 with TRBJ2-6; D unresolved. CDR1 is SGHTS, CDR2 YDEGEE, per germline. The CDR3 consists of 15 residues. Written as DNA, the CDR3 is TGTGACTCAACCCCTCGGTCATCTGGGGCCAACGTCCTGACTTTC. Residues: CDSTPRSSGANVLTF.

The chain uses TRBV5-4 and TRBJ2-1; possible D gene TRBD2, 6 bases. V was pared by 2 bases and J by 7 bases, with 22 bases between. The CDR3 is 17 residues long. Looked up from germline, CDR1 is SGHNT and CDR2 is YYREEE (reference sequence). The CDR3 DNA reads as TGTGCCAGCAGCTTTCTTATGGGACGGGACTTTTGGAATGAGCAGTTCTTC. Its protein is CASSFLMGRDFWNEQFF.

V gene TRBV27 combines with J gene TRBJ1-4, with TRBD1 matching 11 bases. CDR1 is MNHEY, CDR2 SMNVEV, per germline (reference sequence). The CDR3 is made up of 15 amino acids. With V trimmed by 9 bases and J by 7 bases, 10 bases remained unmatched. The CDR3 nucleotides are TGTGCCAGTGCGGGACAGGGGGATTCAGGTGAAAAACTGTTTTTT. Translation gives CASAGQGDSGEKLFF.

The chain joins TRBV29-1 to TRBJ2-1; 13 bases are shared with TRBD2. CDR1 is SQVTM and CDR2 is ANQGSEA in the germline V gene. The CDR3 has 15 residues. J gave up 4 bases and V 6 bases, and 6 bases lay outside the gene matches. The CDR3 reads CSVLGLAGKYNEQFF. The CDR3 DNA sequence: TGCAGCGTCTTGGGACTAGCGGGGAAGTACAATGAGCAGTTCTTC.

The rearrangement links TRBV29-1 to TRBJ1-1; no reliable D call. Germline V gives CDR1 SQVTM, CDR2 ANQGSEA. The CDR3 totals 12 residues. V was trimmed by 0 bases and J by 9 bases, leaving 11 bases between them. The CDR3 DNA is TGCAGCGTTGAAGATCCGATCAGTAAAGCTTTCTTT. It is translated as CSVEDPISKAFF. The variable domain in full, with the rest retrieved from reference TRBV29-1 and TRBJ1-1, is SAVISQKPSRDICQRGTSLTIQCQVDSQVTMMFWYRQQPGQSLTLIATANQGSEATYESGFVIDKFPISRPNLTFSTLTVSNMSPEDSSIYLCSVEDPISKAFFGQGTRLTVV.

This clone was seen only a few times. The chain links TRBV5-6 to TRBJ2-3; D may be TRBD2 (5 bases). Germline loops: CDR1 SGHDT, CDR2 YYEEEE. This CDR3 has 13 amino acids. The V end lost 0 bases, the J end lost 3 bases, and 5 bases lay between the germline ends. CDR3 amino acids: CASSLAGTDTQYF. DNA of the CDR3: TGTGCCAGCAGCTTGGCGGGGACAGATACGCAGTATTTT.

The rearrangement uses TRBV9 and TRBJ2-5; TRBD2 might be the D (6 bases). Deletions cut 2 bases from V and 2 bases from J, with 10 bases between. The CDR3 consists of 14 residues. The germline CDR1 and CDR2 sequences are SGDLS and YYNGEE. The CDR3 region is CASSVYGGQETQYF. The CDR3 DNA reads TGTGCCAGCAGCGTTTATGGGGGGCAAGAGACCCAGTACTTC.

There are many counts of this clone. The rearrangement links TRBV7-6 to TRBJ1-6; 10 bases are shared with TRBD1. Germline CDR1 is SGHVS and CDR2 is FNYEAQ. The ends lost 4 bases at V and 9 bases at J; junction bases unmatched: 3. There are 14 residues in the CDR3. The CDR3 DNA sequence: TGTGCCAGCAGCTCCGACAGGGGGCTTTCACCCCTCCACTTT. Its translation is CASSSDRGLSPLHF.

The chain is built from TRBV7-6 and TRBJ1-2; unclear D gene. Trimming cost V 5 bases and J 6 bases, with 13 bases left between them. CDR1 SGHVS and CDR2 FNYEAQ come from the germline V gene. The CDR3 has 13 residues. The CDR3 reads CASSRTPSDGYTF. CDR3 in DNA: TGTGCCAGCAGCCGAACCCCAAGCGATGGCTACACCTTC.

DNA for the CDR3: TGTGCCAGCAGGACCAATACATTTTTGAGGAGGAGAACTGAAGCTTTCTTT. This codes for CASRTNTFLRRRTEAFF. The rearrangement links TRBV25-1 to TRBJ1-1; D is unresolved. The CDR3 is 17 amino acids. Trimming took off 6 bases at V and 5 bases at J, with 25 bases between the two ends. The germline CDR1 and CDR2 sequences are MGHDK and SYGVNS.

The V gene is TRBV7-9, the J gene TRBJ2-5, with D possibly TRBD1 on 5 matching bases. CDR1 SEHNR and CDR2 FQNEAQ come from the germline V gene (reference sequence). This CDR3 spans 14 amino acids. Trimming shortened V by 5 bases and J by 5 bases, and 15 bases separated the two germline ends. The CDR3 sequence is CASSPGGAAETQYF. In DNA, the CDR3 is TGTGCCAGCAGCCCGGGTGGGGCGGCGGAGACCCAGTACTTC.